These 3 T cell receptor beta chains originate from one sample sequenced in a study of molecular identifiers for immune sequencing clone quantification. TCRdb reprocessed the PCR reads via MiXCR and lists one record per CDR3 protein. The profile covers about half a million distinct CDR3 sequences, with approximately 25% appearing a single time and approximately 0.8% taken by the ten largest. The sample consisted of naive CD8+ T cells from blood, with Jurkat cell RNA spiked in. Subset of the sample: FACS-sorted CD8+CD4-CCR7+CD45RA+ naive T cells. The receptors originated from a human donor in good health. Some libraries in this study had Jurkat cell RNA spiked in.

Ten or more counts support this clonotype. This chain connects TRBV20-1 to TRBJ1-6; D gene uncertain. The CDR3 consists of 15 residues. With 0 bases removed from V and 0 bases from J, the gap between germline ends came to 6 bases. CDR1 is DFQATT, CDR2 SNEGSKA, per germline (reference sequence). CDR3 in amino acids: CSARERSSYNSPLHF. CDR3 nucleotides: TGCAGTGCTAGAGAGAGGAGCTCCTATAATTCACCCCTCCACTTT.

The chain carries TRBV4-1 and TRBJ2-2, with a weak D call TRBD1 (5 bases). The CDR3 loop spans 17 amino acids. Germline loops: CDR1 MGHRA, CDR2 YSYEKL. Trimming shortened V by 3 bases and J by 1 base, and 15 bases separated the two germline ends. This CDR3 is CASSHPPDRQNTGELFF. The DNA of the CDR3 is TGCGCCAGCAGCCATCCCCCTGACAGACAGAACACCGGGGAGCTGTTTTTT.

A few counts support this clonotype. J is TRBJ1-6 and V is TRBV9; D is possibly TRBD1 (6 bases). The germline gives CDR1 SGDLS, CDR2 YYNGEE. V lost 0 bases and J lost 5, with 9 bases in between. The CDR3 length is 15 residues. Written as DNA, the CDR3 is TGTGCCAGCAGCGTAGACAGGGACCATAATTCACCCCTCCACTTT. This translates into CASSVDRDHNSPLHF.